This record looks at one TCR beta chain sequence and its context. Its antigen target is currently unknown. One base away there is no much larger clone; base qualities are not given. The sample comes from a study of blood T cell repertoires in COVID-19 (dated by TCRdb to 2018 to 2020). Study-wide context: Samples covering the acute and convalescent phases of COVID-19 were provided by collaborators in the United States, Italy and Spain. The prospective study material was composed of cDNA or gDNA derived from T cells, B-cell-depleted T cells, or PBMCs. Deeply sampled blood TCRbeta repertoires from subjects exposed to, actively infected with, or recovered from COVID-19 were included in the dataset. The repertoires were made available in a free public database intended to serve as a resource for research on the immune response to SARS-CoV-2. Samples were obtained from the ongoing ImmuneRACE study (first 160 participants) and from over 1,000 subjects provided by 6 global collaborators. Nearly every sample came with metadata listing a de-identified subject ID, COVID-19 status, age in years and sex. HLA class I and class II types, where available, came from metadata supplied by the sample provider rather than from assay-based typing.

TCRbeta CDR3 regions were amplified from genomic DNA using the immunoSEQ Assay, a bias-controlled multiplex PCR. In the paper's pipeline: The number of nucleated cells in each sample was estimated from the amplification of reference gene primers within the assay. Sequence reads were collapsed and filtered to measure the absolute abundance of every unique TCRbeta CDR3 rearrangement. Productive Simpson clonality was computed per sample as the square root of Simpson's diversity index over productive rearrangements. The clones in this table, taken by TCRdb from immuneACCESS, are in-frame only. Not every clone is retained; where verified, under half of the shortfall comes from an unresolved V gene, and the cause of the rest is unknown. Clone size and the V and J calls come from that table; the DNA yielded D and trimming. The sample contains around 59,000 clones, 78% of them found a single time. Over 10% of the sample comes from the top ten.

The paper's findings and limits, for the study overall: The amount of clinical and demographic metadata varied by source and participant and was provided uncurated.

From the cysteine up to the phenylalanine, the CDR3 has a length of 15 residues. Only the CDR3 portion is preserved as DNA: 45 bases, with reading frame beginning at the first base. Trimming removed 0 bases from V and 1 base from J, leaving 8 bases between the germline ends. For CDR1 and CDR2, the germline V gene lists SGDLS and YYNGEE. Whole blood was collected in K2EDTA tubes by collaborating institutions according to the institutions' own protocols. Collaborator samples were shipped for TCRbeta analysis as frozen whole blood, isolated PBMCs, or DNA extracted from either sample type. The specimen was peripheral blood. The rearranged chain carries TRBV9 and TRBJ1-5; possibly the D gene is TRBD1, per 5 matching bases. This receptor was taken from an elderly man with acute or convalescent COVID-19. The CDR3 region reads CASSVDGGSNQPQHF. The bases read TGTGCCAGCAGCGTAGACGGGGGGAGCAATCAGCCCCAGCATTTT.